The clone carrying this T cell receptor (beta chain) was detected only once. This specimen belongs to a study of blood T cell repertoires in COVID-19. Study as a whole: The United States, Italy and Spain provided the acute and convalescent COVID-19 samples.

Original processing notes: Amplification of reference gene primers was used by the study to estimate nucleated cell counts. Clones were read by immunoSEQ multiplex PCR, and TCRdb kept only the in-frame ones, dropping some. V, J and clone size are those of that table, while D and trimming were read from the DNA. Of about 120,000 clones listed, roughly 90% are singletons. The CDR3 sequence is 14 residues long. Trimming removed 7 bases at V and 0 bases at J, with 10 bases between. Germline-derived CDR1 and CDR2 are LNHDA and SQIVND (reference sequence). Sequencing used peripheral blood. The receptor comes from a woman of 80 years or more with acute or convalescent COVID-19. The chain links TRBV19 to TRBJ1-3; no firm D call. The CDR3 nucleotides are TGTGCCAGTAATCTCGGTCTCTCTGGAAACACCATATATTTT. Residues: CASNLGLSGNTIYF.